What follows are 9 T cell receptor beta chains derived from one specimen sequenced in a study of blood T cells in healthy people across ages. Together with a sample-barcoded 5' primer, a J-beta primer mix was included in a second PCR lasting about 7 to 12 cycles. TCRdb reanalysed the 5' RACE reads using MiXCR and keeps one entry per CDR3 protein. Of around 970,000 distinct CDR3 sequences detected, around 54% appear once; the ten largest clones hold 20% to 25%. The sample was blood. These receptor sequences come from a woman aged 55-69 years in good health.

The V call is TRBV20-1, the J call TRBJ2-3, with D possibly matching TRBD2 (7 bases). Germline V CDR1 and CDR2: DFQATT, SNEGSKA (reference sequence). This CDR3 has 14 amino acids. The V and J ends lost 6 bases and 1 base respectively, with 14 bases between them. In DNA form, the CDR3 reads TGCAGTGCAACTAGGGGGGGCGGCACAGATACGCAGTATTTT. This gives the protein CSATRGGGTDTQYF.

The chain recombines TRBV7-2 with TRBJ2-1, with 14 bases aligning to TRBD2. CDR1 SGHTA and CDR2 FQGNSA come from the germline V gene. J was trimmed by 13 bases and V by 5 bases; bases with no gene match: 7. The CDR3 sequence is 14 residues long. CDR3 sequence: CASSPGLAGETQFF. DNA of the CDR3: TGTGCCAGCAGCCCGGGACTAGCGGGAGAGACCCAGTTCTTC.

On this clonotype itself: Germline is not matched at one junction end, which may reflect a read error. The CDR3 region is CASSLRAGVSYGQYF. In nucleotides, the CDR3 is TGTGCCAGCAGTTTAAGGGCAGGGGTTTCCTACGGGCAGTACTTC. The genes are TRBV12-3 or TRBV12-4 and TRBJ2-7, with D possibly matching TRBD1 (6 bases). The CDR3 has 15 amino acids.

A few counts support this clonotype. The CDR3 coding sequence is TGCAGCGTTGAGGGGACTTCCACCTACAATGAGCAGTACTTC. It yields the protein CSVEGTSTYNEQYF. This rearrangement joins TRBV29-1 to TRBJ2-1, with a tentative D call TRBD2 (6 bases). The J call may not be correct, given that the DNA end is closer to TRBJ2-7. Germline loops: CDR1 SQVTM, CDR2 ANQGSEA. The CDR3 contains 14 residues.

The chain recombines TRBV10-3 with TRBJ2-5; D not resolved. The length of the CDR3 is 13 residues. The V end was cut by 6 bases, the J end by 1 base, with 9 bases between. Germline values: CDR1 ENHRY, CDR2 SYGVKD. The DNA of the CDR3 is TGTGCCATCAGCTTGGTTCCCCAAGAGACCCAGTACTTC. As protein: CAISLVPQETQYF.

This clonotype was counted between two and nine times. This chain joins TRBV20-1 and TRBJ2-1; D gene ambiguous. Germline values: CDR1 DFQATT, CDR2 SNEGSKA (reference sequence). V lost 3 bases and J lost 8, with 14 bases in between. The CDR3 has 13 amino acids. This CDR3 is CSASVGALDEQFF. In nucleotides, the CDR3 is TGCAGTGCTAGTGTGGGTGCTCTGGATGAGCAGTTCTTC.

The rearrangement links TRBV20-1 to TRBJ2-3; perhaps TRBD1 as D (6 bases). The V end was cut by 5 bases, the J end by 3 bases, with 15 bases between. Germline V lookup: CDR1 DFQATT, CDR2 SNEGSKA (reference sequence). This CDR3 has 14 residues. CDR3 in DNA: TGCAGTGCTTCCACAGGGATCGAGACAGATACGCAGTATTTT. This codes for CSASTGIETDTQYF.

The V and J genes are TRBV6-1 and TRBJ2-4; no reliable D call. The CDR3 has 12 amino acids. CDR1 and CDR2 from the germline V gene are MNHNS and SASEGT. V lost 6 bases, J lost 7 bases, and 10 bases lay in between. The CDR3 is CASSPDENIQYF. DNA of the CDR3: TGTGCCAGCAGCCCGGACGAGAACATTCAGTACTTC.

The chain combines TRBV14 with TRBJ2-7; D not certain. The CDR3 spans 17 residues. The V gene lost 3 bases and the J gene lost 3 bases, with 21 bases spanning the gap. CDR1 is SGHDN and CDR2 is FVKESK in the germline V gene. The CDR3 nucleotides read TGTGCCAGCAGCCAGCTCGTGGGGTTTGGTCCGAACTACGAGCAGTACTTC. Amino acid sequence: CASSQLVGFGPNYEQYF. The variable domain in full, with the rest retrieved from reference TRBV14 and TRBJ2-7, is EAGVTQFPSHSVIEKGQTVTLRCDPISGHDNLYWYRRVMGKEIKFLLHFVKESKQDESGMPNNRFLAERTGGTYSTLKVQPAELEDSGVYFCASSQLVGFGPNYEQYFGPGTRLTVT.